This entry lists 18 T cell receptor beta chains sequenced from one sample in a study of shared clonotypes between healthy human individuals. Selected positively for CCR7 and CD45RO-negative, naive CD8 cells excluded terminally differentiated effector memory CD45RA+ cells. Profiled with immunoSEQ multiplex PCR; TCRdb holds only in-frame clones, not every one. The sample holds around 550,000 clones, about 95% seen once. The sequencing sample was made of naive CD8+ T cells sorted from blood. Receptor source: a woman aged 25 to 39 in good health.

A word on this clone: This sample includes further DNA sequences coding for the same CDR3. The chain links TRBV27 to TRBJ2-7; D not resolved. CDR3 length: 12 amino acids. Germline values: CDR1 MNHEY, CDR2 SMNVEV (reference sequence). The V and J ends lost 4 bases and 0 bases respectively, with 4 bases between them. CDR3 loop: CASSSASYEQYF. The DNA for the CDR3 is TGTGCCAGCAGTTCCGCCTCCTACGAGCAGTACTTC.

The gene calls are TRBV6-5 and TRBJ1-2; the D is unclear. V lost 0 bases to trimming and J lost 6 bases, with 11 bases between them. Germline CDR1 is MNHEY and CDR2 is SVGAGI. CDR3 size: 14 residues. The CDR3 DNA reads TGTGCCAGCAGTTACTCGAGTAGCCAGAATGGCTACACCTTC. It translates to CASSYSSSQNGYTF.

The genes are TRBV7-8 and TRBJ2-1; the match to TRBD2 covers 8 bases. Germline values: CDR1 SGHVS, CDR2 FQNEAQ. After removal of 5 bases from V and 0 bases from J, the junction contained 6 bases not matched to a gene. The CDR3 length is 16 residues. In DNA, the CDR3 is TGTGCCAGCAGCCAACGAGCGGGAGTCTCCTACAATGAGCAGTTCTTC. Its translation is CASSQRAGVSYNEQFF.

V and J are TRBV9 and TRBJ2-2; D gene unclear. Trimming took 4 bases from V and 2 from J, leaving 15 bases between them. Germline CDR1 reads SGDLS; CDR2 reads YYNGEE. The CDR3 has 16 amino acids. The CDR3 loop is CASSPEWGTNTGELFF. The CDR3, as DNA: TGTGCCAGCAGCCCCGAATGGGGTACTAACACCGGGGAGCTGTTTTTT.

About this clone: The sample has other DNA sequences that encode this CDR3 too. This chain links TRBV6-6 with TRBJ1-3; D is unclear. With 6 bases removed from V and 2 bases from J, the gap between germline ends came to 5 bases. This CDR3 is built from 12 residues. CDR1 is MNHNY and CDR2 is SVGAGI in the germline V gene (reference sequence). The chain's CDR3 is CASSPAGNTIYF. DNA of the CDR3: TGTGCCAGCAGCCCAGCTGGAAACACCATATATTTT.

The chain uses TRBV9 and TRBJ1-4; D gene ambiguous. The CDR3 has 15 amino acids. V lost 0 bases and J 7 bases, leaving 13 bases between the germline ends. Germline V gene lookup returns CDR1 SGDLS and CDR2 YYNGEE. The CDR3 spells CASSVGAGGFEKLFF. The CDR3 nucleotides are TGTGCCAGCAGCGTAGGAGCGGGAGGTTTTGAAAAACTGTTTTTT.

The count of this clone is one. The chain carries TRBV27 and TRBJ2-1; 11 bases line up with TRBD2. The V gene end was trimmed by 6 bases and the J gene end by 4 bases; junction bases not matched to a gene: 8. Looked up from germline, CDR1 is MNHEY and CDR2 is SMNVEV (reference sequence). The length of the CDR3 is 16 residues. The CDR3 DNA sequence: TGTGCCAGCAGGGGGAATAGCGGGAGGGATTACAATGAGCAGTTCTTC. This translates into CASRGNSGRDYNEQFF.

V usage is TRBV29-1 and J usage is TRBJ2-7, with a tentative D call TRBD1 (5 bases). Trimming took off 5 bases at V and 2 bases at J, with 13 bases between the two ends. From germline, CDR1 is SQVTM and CDR2 ANQGSEA. CDR3 length: 13 residues. CDR3 DNA: TGCAGCGTTAGGGGCGGCACCGCCTACGAGCAGTACTTC. Translation: CSVRGGTAYEQYF.

This clone was recorded only once. The chain joins TRBV19 to TRBJ1-5; TRBD1 matches at 9 bases. The CDR3 covers 13 residues. V gave up 7 bases and J gave up 7 bases; unmatched junction bases: 5. CDR1 is LNHDA, CDR2 SQIVND, per germline (reference sequence). CDR3 bases: TGTGCCAGTACCCGGACAGGGGAACAGCCCCAGCATTTT. Encoded protein: CASTRTGEQPQHF.

V usage is TRBV5-1 and J usage is TRBJ2-7; 9 positions agree with TRBD2. Germline V gene data show CDR1 as SGHRS and CDR2 as YFSETQ. J was trimmed by 3 bases and V by 4 bases; bases with no gene match: 5. The CDR3 has 14 amino acids. CDR3 coding DNA: TGCGCCAGCAGCACGAGGACTAGCGTCTACGAGCAGTACTTC. It specifies CASSTRTSVYEQYF.

The chain is built from TRBV6-6 and TRBJ1-5; TRBD1 might be the D (5 bases). V shed 2 bases and J shed 7 bases, with 15 bases lying between them. This CDR3 is built from 15 residues. In germline, CDR1 is MNHNY, CDR2 SVGAGI (reference sequence). The CDR3 region has the DNA TGTGCCAGCAGTTACAGTTCAGGGCTAGGGCAGCCCCAGCATTTT. It yields the protein CASSYSSGLGQPQHF.

The sample holds one count of this clone. The gene calls are TRBV2 and TRBJ2-5; no reliable D call. The CDR3 loop spans 13 amino acids. Germline CDR1 reads SNHLY; CDR2 reads FYNNEI. The V and J ends lost 2 bases and 9 bases respectively, with 13 bases between them. The DNA for the CDR3 is TGTGCCAGCAGTGAAAGGGTGGGGTTGGCCCAGTACTTC. Amino acids: CASSERVGLAQYF.

The chain carries TRBV7-9 and TRBJ1-1; D is unclear. V shed 0 bases and J shed 0 bases, with 8 bases lying between them. Germline V gene data show CDR1 as SEHNR and CDR2 as FQNEAQ (reference sequence). This CDR3 contains 15 residues. CDR3 nucleotide sequence: TGTGCCAGCAGCTTAGCGGACGGCATGAACACTGAAGCTTTCTTT. Protein: CASSLADGMNTEAFF.

CDR3 region: CASSLKQVVKLRIQPQHF. CDR3 in DNA: TGTGCCAGCAGTTTGAAACAGGTAGTAAAATTGAGGATCCAGCCCCAGCATTTT. The chain uses TRBV28 and TRBJ1-5; perhaps TRBD1 as D (5 bases). From germline, CDR1 is MDHEN and CDR2 SYDVKM. The CDR3 consists of 18 residues. V was cut by 3 bases and J by 7 bases, with 25 bases left in between.

V is TRBV28 and J is TRBJ1-1; D perhaps matches TRBD1 (5 bases). The CDR3 has 13 residues. Trimming took off 4 bases at V and 2 bases at J, with 8 bases between the two ends. Germline CDR1 reads MDHEN; CDR2 reads SYDVKM. As DNA, the CDR3 is TGTGCCAGCAGTTACAGGCCTAACACTGAAGCTTTCTTT. It is translated as CASSYRPNTEAFF.

V usage is TRBV10-2 and J usage is TRBJ2-7, with D maybe TRBD2 (6 bases). Trimming pared 8 bases from V and 0 bases from J, leaving 11 bases between. Looked up from germline, CDR1 is WSHSY and CDR2 is SAAADI. There are 13 residues in the CDR3. CDR3 protein: CASRDFASYEQYF. DNA of the CDR3: TGCGCCAGCCGGGACTTCGCCTCCTACGAGCAGTACTTC.

This clone was observed a handful of times. The chain has TRBV10-3 and TRBJ2-2, with 9 nucleotides matching TRBD1. V was pared by 2 bases and J by 4 bases, with 2 bases of the junction left unmatched. The CDR3 is made up of 15 amino acids. Germline assignment: CDR1 ENHRY and CDR2 SYGVKD. In DNA, the CDR3 is TGTGCCATCAGTGAGCGGACAGGGGTCACCGGGGAGCTGTTTTTT. Protein product: CAISERTGVTGELFF.

The chain joins TRBV6-6 to TRBJ2-3, with 7 positions matching TRBD2. The CDR3 sequence is 15 residues long. J lost 5 bases, V lost 3 bases, and 8 bases had no gene match. Germline V gives CDR1 MNHNY, CDR2 SVGAGI (reference sequence). The CDR3 bases are TGTGCCAGCAGTTATGTGGGAGGGCAAGGAGATACGCAGTATTTT. As protein: CASSYVGGQGDTQYF.